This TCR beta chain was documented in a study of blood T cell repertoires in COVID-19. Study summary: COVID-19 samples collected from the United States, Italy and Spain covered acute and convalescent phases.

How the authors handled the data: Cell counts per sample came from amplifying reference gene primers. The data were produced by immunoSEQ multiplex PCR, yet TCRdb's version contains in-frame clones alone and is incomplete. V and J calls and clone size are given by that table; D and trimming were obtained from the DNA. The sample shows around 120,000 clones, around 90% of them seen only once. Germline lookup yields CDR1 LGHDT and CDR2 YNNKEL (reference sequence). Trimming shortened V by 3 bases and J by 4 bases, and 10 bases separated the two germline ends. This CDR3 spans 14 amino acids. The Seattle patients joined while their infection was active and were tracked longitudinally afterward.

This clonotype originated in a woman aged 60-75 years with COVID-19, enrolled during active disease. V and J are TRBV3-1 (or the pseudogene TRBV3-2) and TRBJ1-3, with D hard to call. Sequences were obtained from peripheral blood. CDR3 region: CASSQGSGGNTIYF. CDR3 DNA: TGTGCCAGCAGCCAGGGTTCGGGGGGAAACACCATATATTTT.